This is a list of T cell receptor beta chains from one sample in a study of blood T cell repertoires in COVID-19. Sequencing used immunoSEQ multiplex PCR; TCRdb keeps in-frame clones, though not all of them. The table shows 100,000 to 150,000 clones, with less than 90% occurring only once. The sample comprised peripheral blood. The receptor source for this set is a woman in her thirties who had recovered from COVID-19. CDR3s include the opening cysteine and the closing phenylalanine or tryptophan. D genes are given only for firm matches. Not every row has a clone size; where given, it reads once, few, many or a size class.

TRBJ2-2,TRBV3-1/TRBV3-2,TRBD1,NA,TGTGCCAGCGGGACAGGCCATGACACCGGGGAGCTGTTTTTT,CASGTGHDTGELFF
TRBJ1-1,TRBV27,NA,NA,TGTGCCAGCAGGGTCGAGAGGAACACTGAAGCTTTCTTT,CASRVERNTEAFF
TRBJ2-7,TRBV6-5,NA,NA,TGTGCCAGCAGTTACTCCCAGGGAAAGGTACTCGACTTC,CASSYSQGKVLDF
TRBJ1-3,TRBV6-5,NA,NA,TGTGCCAGCAACCAGCGCTCTGGAAACACCATATATTTT,CASNQRSGNTIYF
TRBJ1-2,TRBV14,TRBD1,NA,TGTGCCAGCAGCCAAATACCGGGACAGCTATATGGCTACACCTTC,CASSQIPGQLYGYTF
TRBJ2-1,TRBV15,TRBD1,NA,TGTGCCACCAGCAGAGCTGGGACAGGGTACAATGAGCAGTTCTTC,CATSRAGTGYNEQFF
TRBJ2-7,TRBV5-8,NA,NA,TGTGCCAGCAGCTTGGCGGTACAGGAAGTTTCCTACGAGCAGTACTTC,CASSLAVQEVSYEQYF
TRBJ2-1,TRBV30,TRBD2,NA,TGTGCCTGGAGTGTCGAACGGACTAGCGGGGTTAACAATGAGCAGTTCTTC,CAWSVERTSGVNNEQFF
TRBJ2-7,TRBV27,TRBD2,NA,TGTGCCAGCGGACTAGCGGGAGTTTTCGAGCAGTACTTC,CASGLAGVFEQYF
TRBJ1-5,TRBV24-1,NA,NA,TGTGCCCGCGGGGAGGCAGATTTCAATCAGCCCCAGCATTTT,CARGEADFNQPQHF
TRBJ1-2,TRBV6-1,NA,NA,TGTGCCAGCAGTGAAGCAGTAGCCTCGAACTATGGCTACACCTTC,CASSEAVASNYGYTF
TRBJ2-3,TRBV9,TRBD2,NA,TGTGCCAGCAGTCCTAGCGGGAGCACAGATACGCAGTATTTT,CASSPSGSTDTQYF
TRBJ2-1,TRBV9,TRBD2,NA,TGTGCCAGCAGCGTAGGGCTAGCGGGGAACAATGAGCAGTTCTTC,CASSVGLAGNNEQFF
TRBJ1-1,TRBV6-6,TRBD1,few,TGTGCCAGCAGCCTGGACAGGGCTGGGACTGAAGCTTTCTTT,CASSLDRAGTEAFF
TRBJ2-7,TRBV2,NA,NA,TGTGCCAGCAGTGAAATACCGCGGACAGAGCTCCACGAGCAGTACTTC,CASSEIPRTELHEQYF
TRBJ1-5,TRBV27,NA,once,TGTGCCAGCAGTTTAAAGGGGACAACCACCTATAGCAATCAGCCCCAGCATTTT,CASSLKGTTTYSNQPQHF
TRBJ1-2,TRBV4-2,NA,once,TGTGCCAGCAGCCAAGGAGACAGAAACTATGGCTACACCTTC,CASSQGDRNYGYTF
TRBJ2-5,TRBV2,TRBD2,once,TGTGCCAGCAGTGAGGCGGGGACTAGCGCTGTCGGGACCCAGTACTTC,CASSEAGTSAVGTQYF
TRBJ1-6,TRBV7-9,NA,NA,TGTGCCAGCAGCTATGGAAGCGGGGGCGACTTATCCTATAATTCACCCCTCCACTTT,CASSYGSGGDLSYNSPLHF
TRBJ1-5,TRBV7-9,TRBD1,few,TGTGCCAGCAGCACCTCCGGGACAGGGGGCGTGGGGCCCCAGCATTTT,CASSTSGTGGVGPQHF
TRBJ1-1,TRBV11-2,NA,NA,TGTGCCAGCAGCTCGTCAGTCGAAGTGAACACTGAAGCTTTCTTT,CASSSSVEVNTEAFF
TRBJ2-3,TRBV6-4,TRBD2,NA,TGTGCCAGCAGTGTCCGAGCGGGGCGCACAGATACGCAGTATTTT,CASSVRAGRTDTQYF
TRBJ2-3,TRBV9,NA,NA,TGTGCCAGCAGCGTAGCTTCGACAGGTGGCACAGATACGCAGTATTTT,CASSVASTGGTDTQYF
TRBJ1-1,TRBV2,NA,NA,TGTGCCAGCAGTGAAGAGCCCCGAGGAAAGAACGCTTTCTTT,CASSEEPRGKNAFF
TRBJ2-1,TRBV3-1/TRBV3-2,TRBD2,NA,TGTGCCAGCAGCCTCTCGGATAGCGGGACTTTCAGTTCCTACAATGAGCAGTTCTTC,CASSLSDSGTFSSYNEQFF
TRBJ1-4,TRBV19,TRBD1,NA,TGTGCCAGTAGTAGGCACCGGGACAGCAAATTTGAAAAACTGTTTTTT,CASSRHRDSKFEKLFF
TRBJ1-2,TRBV6-5,TRBD1,NA,TGTGCCAGCAGTTATGGGGACAGGGTGGGGAATGGCTACACCTTC,CASSYGDRVGNGYTF
TRBJ1-1,TRBV7-9,NA,NA,TGTGCCAGCAGCTCGCCGGTGAACACTGAAGCTTTCTTT,CASSSPVNTEAFF
TRBJ1-1,TRBV7-9,TRBD1,NA,TGTGCCAGCAGCCTAGAGACAGGGCCGATGAACACTGAAGCTTTCTTT,CASSLETGPMNTEAFF
TRBJ2-5,TRBV6-6,TRBD2,NA,TGTGCCAGCAGTCGTGGCGCCTCGACTAGCGGGGGAGAGACCCAGTACTTC,CASSRGASTSGGETQYF
TRBJ1-2,TRBV3-1/TRBV3-2,NA,once,TGTGCCAGCAGCCAGGGCAACTATGGCTACACCTTC,CASSQGNYGYTF
TRBJ2-7,TRBV11-2,TRBD2,NA,TGTGCCAGCAGCTTAGATCGCACAGCGGGAGGGCCCGGGGAGCAGTACTTC,CASSLDRTAGGPGEQYF